This T cell receptor (beta chain) was identified in a study of T cells in narcolepsy. CDR3 length equals 15 residues. Germline CDR1 SNHLY, CDR2 FYNNEI. Trimming left V 0 bases short and J 4 bases short, with 12 bases between. Assay used: immunoSEQ multiplex PCR; TCRdb lists only in-frame clones, some missing. The sample includes under 35,000 clones, 85% to 90% seen only once; the top ten take roughly 1.2%. The rearrangement links TRBV2 to TRBJ1-2; D gene ambiguous. The clonotype originates from a human donor with narcolepsy. The sequencing input was CD45RA- memory CD4+ T cells from PBMCs. The CDR3 region is CASSEAQLPRYGYTF. DNA of the CDR3: TGTGCCAGCAGTGAAGCGCAGCTTCCGCGCTATGGCTACACCTTC.